The rows below give T cell receptor beta chains drawn from one sample of a study of monozygotic twins with inflammatory bowel disease. TCRdb re-called the 5' RACE reads; every CDR3 protein appears as one record, without DNA. Its table lists about 210,000 distinct CDR3 sequences. Sequences were obtained from blood. Receptors originate from a human donor with ulcerative colitis or Crohn's disease, or a healthy co-twin of an affected twin (not recorded which). CDR3s include the opening cysteine and the closing phenylalanine or tryptophan.

j_gene | len | v_gene | CDR3aa
TRBJ1-5 | 14 | TRBV20-1 | CSASGHSSNQPQHF
TRBJ2-5 | 15 | TRBV7-3 | CASSLTSGGMETQYF
TRBJ1-2 | 14 | TRBV7-2 | CASSLIADNYVYTF
TRBJ2-3 | 13 | TRBV7-2 | CASSLDPGFPRYF
TRBJ1-2 | 17 | TRBV5-1 | CASSLWAGRDLNYGYTF
TRBJ2-2 | 16 | TRBV3-1 | CASSPRGGGNTGELFF
TRBJ2-1 | 16 | TRBV7-2 | CASTNSAGLFYNEQFF
TRBJ2-5 | 16 | TRBV14 | CASSQDPRGLFETQYF
TRBJ2-3 | 14 | TRBV7-9 | CASSLADQGDTQYF
TRBJ2-3 | 14 | TRBV5-1 | CASSLGGVRDTQYF
TRBJ1-3 | 14 | TRBV6-5 | CASSYKETGNTIYF
TRBJ2-1 | 16 | TRBV7-2 | CASSLALASGYNEQFF
TRBJ2-7 | 14 | TRBV12-3/TRBV12-4 | CASSLGQIVYEQYF
TRBJ1-3 | 15 | TRBV7-2 | CASSLAAHSGNTIYF
TRBJ2-5 | 13 | TRBV6-5 | CASISDCEETQYF
TRBJ2-7 | 16 | TRBV20-1 | CSARGPPGQGTYEQYF
TRBJ1-2 | 14 | TRBV3-1 | CASSQGSGAIGYTF
TRBJ2-2 | 17 | TRBV6-5 | CASSLISTRFTNGELFF
TRBJ2-1 | 15 | TRBV27 | CASSFRVDGFNEQFF
TRBJ2-1 | 14 | TRBV27 | CASSWGLDYNEQFF
TRBJ1-5 | 16 | TRBV20-1 | CSARVGGGSPNQPHHF
TRBJ2-5 | 13 | TRBV11-2 | CASSFNSQETQYF
TRBJ1-4 | 14 | TRBV7-2 | CASSGGGDNEKLFF
TRBJ1-6 | 17 | TRBV7-2 | CASSSRVYLIPGSPLHF
TRBJ2-2 | 16 | TRBV5-4 | CASSFLAGVNTGELFF
TRBJ2-1 | 14 | TRBV28 | CASGAGGSVGEQFF
TRBJ2-6 | 16 | TRBV19 | CASSILGGFGANVLTF
TRBJ2-7 | 15 | TRBV7-6 | CASSRLAGLDYEQYF
TRBJ2-1 | 14 | TRBV10-3 | CAISAQGSYNEQFF
TRBJ2-7 | 16 | TRBV29-1 | CSVRKGGATRTNEQYF
TRBJ2-2 | 12 | TRBV29-1 | CSVEANTGELFF
TRBJ2-1 | 20 | TRBV20-1 | CSARKLSGTSGGLSYNEQFF
TRBJ2-3 | 16 | TRBV18 | CASSPGAAGGQDTQYF
TRBJ2-7 | 15 | TRBV20-1 | CSAFPQRGKAYEQYF
TRBJ2-1 | 18 | TRBV5-1 | CASSSSHPQGTGRNEQFF
TRBJ2-7 | 11 | TRBV28 | CASSKTREQYF
TRBJ2-1 | 15 | TRBV4-2 | CASSLPGVTYNEQFF
TRBJ2-3 | 15 | TRBV5-1 | CASSRSDPRTDTQYF
TRBJ2-2 | 16 | TRBV6-1 | CASRVGFVGTTGELFF
TRBJ2-2 | 16 | TRBV7-8 | CASSLESAGGTGELFF
TRBJ2-1 | 15 | TRBV12-3/TRBV12-4 | CASMEGGLSYNEQFF
TRBJ1-2 | 16 | TRBV3-1 | CASSQVSGVLSYGYTF
TRBJ2-4 | 15 | TRBV25-1 | CASSPTGLFGDIQYF
TRBJ1-2 | 16 | TRBV13 | CASSSPGLLLLNGYTF
TRBJ2-3 | 17 | TRBV12-3/TRBV12-4 | CASSPTSGGADTDTQYF
TRBJ1-6 | 14 | TRBV30 | CAWNFRGGNSPLHF
TRBJ2-3 | 12 | TRBV20-1 | CSGATSADTQYF